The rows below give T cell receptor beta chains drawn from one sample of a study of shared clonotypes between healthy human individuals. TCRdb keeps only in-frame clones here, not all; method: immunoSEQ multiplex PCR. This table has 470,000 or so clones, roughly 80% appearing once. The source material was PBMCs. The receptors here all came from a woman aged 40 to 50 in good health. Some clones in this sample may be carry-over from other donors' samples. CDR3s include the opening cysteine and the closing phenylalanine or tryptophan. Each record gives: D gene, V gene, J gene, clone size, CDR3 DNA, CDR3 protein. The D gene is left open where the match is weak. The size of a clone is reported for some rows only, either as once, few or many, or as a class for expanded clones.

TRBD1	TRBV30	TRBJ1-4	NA	TGTGCCCTACACAGGGGAGGAGAAAAACTGTTTTTT	CALHRGGEKLFF
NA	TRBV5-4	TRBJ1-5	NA	TGTGCCAGCAGCCGGACTGATCAGCCCCAGCATTTT	CASSRTDQPQHF
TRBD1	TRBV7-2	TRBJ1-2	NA	TGTGCCAGCAGCTTAGAAGGGGGCGTTTCATATGGCTACACCTTC	CASSLEGGVSYGYTF
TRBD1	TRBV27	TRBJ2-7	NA	TGTGCCAGCACCGAGGGCCCCGGGACAGGGGGCTACGAGCAGTACTTC	CASTEGPGTGGYEQYF
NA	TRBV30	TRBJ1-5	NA	TGTGCCTGGAGTAACAGTCCCAATCAGCCCCAGCATTTT	CAWSNSPNQPQHF
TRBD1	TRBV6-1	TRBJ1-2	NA	TGTGCCAGCACCCCCTTGAGGACAGGGGATGGCTACACCTTC	CASTPLRTGDGYTF
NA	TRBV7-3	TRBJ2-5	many	TGTGCCAGCAGCCCCCGGGGCGGAGAGACCCAGTACTTC	CASSPRGGETQYF
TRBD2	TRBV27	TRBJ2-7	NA	TGTGCCAGCAGACCGGGACTAGCGGGAGGGTTCCACGAGCAGTACTTC	CASRPGLAGGFHEQYF
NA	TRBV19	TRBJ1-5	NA	TGTGCCAGTAGTACGCGGCCTACCTTATGGGCCCAGCATTTT	CASSTRPTLWAQHF
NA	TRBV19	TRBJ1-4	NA	TGTGCCAGTAGTATGGGGGCCGAGAATGAAAAACTGTTTTTT	CASSMGAENEKLFF
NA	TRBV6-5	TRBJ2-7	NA	TGTGCCAGCAGTTATTCCTCGGACAGACTCTACGAGCAGTACTTC	CASSYSSDRLYEQYF
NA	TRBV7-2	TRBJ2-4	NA	TGTGCCAGCAGCTTAGCGGGAACGTCACGCCTTCTAGGGAACATTCAGTACTTC	CASSLAGTSRLLGNIQYF
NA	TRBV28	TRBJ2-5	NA	TGTGCCAGCAGTCCAGGGGTACGCGAGACCCAGTACTTC	CASSPGVRETQYF
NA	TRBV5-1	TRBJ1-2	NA	TGCGCCAGCAGCCTCACCTCTGGGACTAACTATGGCTACACCTTC	CASSLTSGTNYGYTF
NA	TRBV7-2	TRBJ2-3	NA	TGTGCCAGCAGCAAAGACTGGGTGAGCACAGATACGCAGTATTTT	CASSKDWVSTDTQYF
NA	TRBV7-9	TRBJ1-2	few	TGTGCCAGCAGCCGTGGGGAGAGGAGATATGGCTACACCTTC	CASSRGERRYGYTF
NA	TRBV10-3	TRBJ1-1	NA	TGTGCCATCAGTGAGTCCGCAGTGGGGCACACTGAAGCTTTCTTT	CAISESAVGHTEAFF
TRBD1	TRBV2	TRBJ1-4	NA	TGTGCCAGCAGTGTGGGACAGATTAATGAAAAACTGTTTTTT	CASSVGQINEKLFF
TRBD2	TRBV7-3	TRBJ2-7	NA	TGTGCCAGCTGGCCTAGCGGACCTAGGAGCTCCTACGAGCAGTACTTC	CASWPSGPRSSYEQYF
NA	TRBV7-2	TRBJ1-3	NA	TGTGCCAGCAGCTTAGCCCTTGGACAGAGAACTGGAAACACCATATATTTT	CASSLALGQRTGNTIYF
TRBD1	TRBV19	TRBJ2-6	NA	TGTGCCAGTAGTTCGGGACAGGCCCTCTCTGGGGCCAACGTCCTGACTTTC	CASSSGQALSGANVLTF
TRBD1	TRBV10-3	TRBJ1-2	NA	TGTGCCATCAGTGAGACCGGACAGGGGCCCCTTAACTATGGCTACACCTTC	CAISETGQGPLNYGYTF
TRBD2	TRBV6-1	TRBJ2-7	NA	TGTGCCAGCAGTGGGGGACTAAACTCCTACGAGCAGTACTTC	CASSGGLNSYEQYF
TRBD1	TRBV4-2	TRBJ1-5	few	TGTGCCAGCAGCCCGGACAGGGGGCTTGGCAATCAGCCCCAGCATTTT	CASSPDRGLGNQPQHF
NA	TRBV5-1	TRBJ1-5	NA	TGCGCCAGCAGCCCCGACACAACTCACAATCAGCCCCAGCATTTT	CASSPDTTHNQPQHF
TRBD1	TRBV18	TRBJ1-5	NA	TGTGCCAGCTCACAAGACAGGGCAAATCAGCCCCAGCATTTT	CASSQDRANQPQHF
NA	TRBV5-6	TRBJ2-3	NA	TGTGCCAGCAGCCCCAACGGGGGCGGGAGCACAGATACGCAGTATTTT	CASSPNGGGSTDTQYF
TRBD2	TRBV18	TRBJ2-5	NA	TGTGCCAGCTCACCGAGCGGGAGGAGAGAGACCCAGTACTTC	CASSPSGRRETQYF
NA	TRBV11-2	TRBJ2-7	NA	TGTGCCAGCAGACCCTTATGGGGGAGAGGTTACGAGCAGTACTTC	CASRPLWGRGYEQYF
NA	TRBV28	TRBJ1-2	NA	TGTGCCAGCAGTTTAACCCCTACTACCCTATATGGCTACACCTTC	CASSLTPTTLYGYTF
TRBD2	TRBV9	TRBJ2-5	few	TGTGCCAGCAGCGAAGCGGGAGACGTTGAGACCCAGTACTTC	CASSEAGDVETQYF
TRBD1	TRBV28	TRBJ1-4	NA	TGTGCCAGCTCCCGGACAGGGGCTCGTGAAAAACTGTTTTTT	CASSRTGAREKLFF
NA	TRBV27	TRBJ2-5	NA	TGTGCCAGCAGTTTCTGGCAGGGAGAGACCCAGTACTTC	CASSFWQGETQYF
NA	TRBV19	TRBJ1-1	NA	TGTGCCAGTCGTACTGGGTGGAGCACTGAAGCTTTCTTT	CASRTGWSTEAFF
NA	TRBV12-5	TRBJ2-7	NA	TGTGCTAGTGGTTTCCCTCTCAGGGGGGGGTACGAGCAGTACTTC	CASGFPLRGGYEQYF
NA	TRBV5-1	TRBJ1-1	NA	TGCGCCAGCAGCTTGGGCGTAGGGGCAATGAACACTGAAGCTTTCTTT	CASSLGVGAMNTEAFF
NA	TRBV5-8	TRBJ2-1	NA	TGTGCCAGCGGGAGCTCCTATGAGCAGTTCTTC	CASGSSYEQFF
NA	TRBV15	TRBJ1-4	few	TGTGCCACCAGCAGAGATCGGACCCCACGGTCAGCTAATGAAAAACTGTTTTTT	CATSRDRTPRSANEKLFF
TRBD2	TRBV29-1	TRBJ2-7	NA	TGCAGCGTTGTCTTGGCTAGCGGGAGTTGGTCCTACGAGCAGTACTTC	CSVVLASGSWSYEQYF
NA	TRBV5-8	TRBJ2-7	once	TGTGCCAGCAGCTTGGCCACAGGTATCCTTACGGAGCAGTACTTC	CASSLATGILTEQYF
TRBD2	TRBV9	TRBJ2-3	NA	TGTGCCAGCAGCATGATGGCTAGCGGGAGGGGCCCCCAGTATTTT	CASSMMASGRGPQYF
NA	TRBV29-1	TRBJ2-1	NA	TGCAGCGTTGAATCCGAGTCTCTGAAAAATGAGCAGTTCTTC	CSVESESLKNEQFF
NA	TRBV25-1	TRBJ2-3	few	TGTGCCAGCAGTGCCCAGGGCGCAGATACGCAGTATTTT	CASSAQGADTQYF
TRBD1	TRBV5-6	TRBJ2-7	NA	TGTGCCAGCAGCTTGCGGACAGGGTTTCTCGTGTACGAGCAGTACTTC	CASSLRTGFLVYEQYF
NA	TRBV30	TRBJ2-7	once	TGTGCCTGGAGTGCGGGATATAGCGAGCAGTACTTC	CAWSAGYSEQYF
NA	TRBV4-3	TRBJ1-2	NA	TGCGCCAGCAGCCAAGAATACCCTAACTATGGCTACACCTTC	CASSQEYPNYGYTF
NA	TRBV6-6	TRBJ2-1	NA	TGTGCCAGCAACGAAAGGGGACTGTCCAATGAGCAGTTCTTC	CASNERGLSNEQFF
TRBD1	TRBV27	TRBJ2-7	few	TGTGCCAGCAGTATGACAGGGTACGAGCAGTACTTC	CASSMTGYEQYF
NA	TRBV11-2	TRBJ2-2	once	TGTGCCAGCAGTTCCATTGGGGGAGTGAGCACCGGGGAGCTGTTTTTT	CASSSIGGVSTGELFF
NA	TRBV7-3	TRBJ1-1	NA	TGTGCCAGCAGCCCCATCCCTGGGAGGGGATTGACTGAAGCTTTCTTT	CASSPIPGRGLTEAFF
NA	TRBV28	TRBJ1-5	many	TGTGCCAGCAGTGATACTCATCAGCCCCAGCATTTT	CASSDTHQPQHF
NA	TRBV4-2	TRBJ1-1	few	TGTGCCAGCAGCCTCAACAGGAATGAAGCTTTCTTT	CASSLNRNEAFF
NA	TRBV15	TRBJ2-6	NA	TGTGCCACCAGCAGAGATCCCCGGTCTGGGGCCAACGTCCTGACTTTC	CATSRDPRSGANVLTF
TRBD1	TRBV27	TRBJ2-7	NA	TGTGCCACAACACCCTTTGTCTTAACCGGGACAGGGGTGGCCTACGAGCAGTACTTC	CATTPFVLTGTGVAYEQYF
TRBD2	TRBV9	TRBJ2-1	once	TGTGCCAGCAGCGTAGCTGGAACTAGCGGGCAATACAATGAGCAGTTCTTC	CASSVAGTSGQYNEQFF
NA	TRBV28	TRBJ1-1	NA	TGTGCCAGCAGCCAGACAGTAAAGGACACTGAAGCTTTCTTT	CASSQTVKDTEAFF
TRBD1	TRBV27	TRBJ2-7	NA	TGTGCCAGCAGTTCCGGGACAGGGGGCTCCTACGAGCAGTACTTC	CASSSGTGGSYEQYF